This T cell receptor (beta chain) was sequenced in a study of Graves' ophthalmopathy and Graves' hyperthyroidism (dated by TCRdb to between 2017 and 2018). The study in broad terms: Peripheral blood was collected at initial diagnosis, before any treatment. The study used signatures of the TCR beta repertoire to tell Graves' ophthalmopathy apart from Graves' hyperthyroidism and to predict which patients would progress to ophthalmopathy. In total, 135 blood samples were TCR-sequenced: 40 to 45 ophthalmopathy, some 75 hyperthyroidism and some 17 hyperthyroidism-to-ophthalmopathy patients. To explore V-J signatures distinguishing ophthalmopathy from hyperthyroidism, a discovery set of 100 patients (fewer than 45 ophthalmopathy, 55 to 60 stable hyperthyroidism) was enrolled. For independent validation, a separate cohort was made up of approximately 19 hyperthyroidism patients plus 17 patients who later progressed from hyperthyroidism to ophthalmopathy. In about six hyperthyroidism patients, the T-cell repertoires found in thyroid tissue were compared with those found in blood. After sampling, hyperthyroidism patients received methimazole starting at 30 mg daily, and ophthalmopathy patients received high-dose intravenous methylprednisolone. What the authors observed across the whole study: No statistical method was used to predetermine the sample size, and group allocation was not hidden from the investigators. Most expanded thyroid clonotypes with frequency above 0.001 were also detected in blood, suggesting blood repertoires may reflect the thyroid immune response. In validation, the model predicted ophthalmopathy progression with less than 71% sensitivity and about 73% specificity; 12 predicted patients were CT-confirmed with GO in a median of approximately 6.5 months. In cross-validation, the 13-signature model distinguished ophthalmopathy from stable hyperthyroidism with 85% to 90% sensitivity and around 81% specificity, and in the test set the corresponding values were roughly 80% and 76%.

For repertoire sequencing, TCR beta CDR3 regions were amplified from RNA transcripts. HTBI primers and the Qiagen OneStep RT-PCR kit were used in a first-round RT-PCR, which was followed by a second-round multiplex PCR, size selection and purification. Libraries were sequenced on an Illumina HiSeq2000 using paired-end 100 bp reads. The authors' pipeline ran thus. SOAPnuke was used to process the reads, throwing out any read that had adapters, had uncalled bases, had a mean Phred below 15, or lacked an exact constant-primer or identifier match. COPE v1.2.5 was used to merge the high-quality paired reads. Unique nucleotide sequences were defined as clonotypes and aligned to IMGT TRB V, D and J references using MiTCR v1.1. Only V-J combinations with frequency above 0.0001 were analysed, covering approximately 99% of repertoires. A TCR clonal expansion and chaos score per V-J combination was defined as the ratio of F50 clonal expansion to chaos observed in the TCRdist matrix. Welch's t-statistics and random forest were used to narrow the features down to 10 to 15 V-J combinations, which were then fed into a naive Bayes classifier. The similarity between thyroid and blood repertoires was quantified using the Morisita-Horn index. TCRdb redid the processing of the public reads, applying fastp at Q25 and MiXCR, and retained in-frame beta chains. Each CDR3 protein appears once, grouped with its most common genes and DNA. TCRdb, not the original authors, processed these V and J calls. In all, the sample holds about 660,000 distinct CDR3 sequences, and about two fifths of those were seen once. Over 2.5% of the sample is taken by the ten largest.

On this clonotype: The antigen it binds to is not known. No quality values exist for individual bases; no much larger clone is one base distant.

Patients with ophthalmopathy had moderately to severely active disease, with a Clinical Activity Score of 3 or more, a NOSPECS grade of 4 or more, and a disease duration of less than 3 months. Patients were excluded if they had other autoimmune diseases, uncontrolled infections, pregnancy or lactation. Diagnosis relied on clinical symptoms, serum thyroxine, TRAb, thyroid ultrasound and orbital computed tomography. Ficoll-Paque density gradient centrifugation was used to isolate PBMCs from approximately 10 ml of fresh peripheral blood. Total RNA was extracted using Trizol reagent, and RNA quality was checked on an Agilent 2100 Bioanalyzer. There are 15 amino acids in the CDR3, from cysteine to phenylalanine inclusive. The only DNA kept is the CDR3, 45 bases in frame from the first base. Looking up the germline V gene yields CDR1 SQVTM and CDR2 ANQGSEA. V is pruned by 6 bases and J by 5 bases, leaving 13 bases of the junction without a gene match.

Sequences were obtained from peripheral blood. The sequence was obtained from an adult man with Graves' ophthalmopathy. The sequence joins TRBV29-1 to TRBJ1-1; TRBD1 lines up with 9 middle nucleotides. The sequenced DNA: TGCAGCGTCTCCGGGACAGGGATACGCGGGACTGAAGCTTTCTTT. Translated, it gives CSVSGTGIRGTEAFF.